What follows describes a single TCR beta chain. It lacks a known antigen. The sample holds no much larger clone one base away, and base qualities are not on file. The data derive from a study of response to subunit inactivated influenza vaccine listed by TCRdb under 2018. Looking at the study overall: To follow how T cells responded to a trivalent subunit inactivated influenza vaccine, the researchers relied on deep quantitative profiling of the T cell receptor repertoire. Points the paper makes about the study in general: It was suggested by the authors that each seasonal influenza vaccination may recruit only a limited number of new T cells.

The protocol used for the library was RT-PCR. Sequencing instrument: Illumina HiSeq 2500. TCRdb reanalyzed the raw reads on its own, using fastp at Q25 for trimming and MiXCR for clone calling, and kept in-frame beta chains. Under each unique CDR3 protein, matching rows form one entry showing the most common genes and DNA. This sample gives some 550,000 distinct CDR3 sequences in total; under 30% of them show up just once. The top ten constitute under 3.5% of the sample. Based on the germline V gene, the CDR1 and CDR2 sequences are KGHSH and LQKENI. V loses 3 bases, J loses 2 bases, and the germline ends lie 11 bases apart. The CDR3 starts with the cysteine, ends with the phenylalanine, and has 16 residues. The kept DNA is CDR3 alone, 48 bases in frame from the first base. The same data also contributed to another study, on T cells expressing NK-cell markers. The second source states: TCR beta cDNA libraries were made by 5'RACE template switching that added a universal primer site and unique molecular identifiers. TCR beta-chain repertoires were profiled in sorted CD3+CD56+NKG2C+, CD3+CD56+NKG2C- and CD3+CD56-NKG2C+ T-cell subsets from several donors. Seven of the eight sequenced donors were HCMV-seropositive and one was HCMV-seronegative. To restrict sorting to alphabetaTCR-expressing T cells, an anti-gammadeltaTCR antibody was added in several experiments. In six or seven donors, the dominant CD3+CD56+NKG2C+ clonotypes ranked among the top 10 CD8+ clonotypes, making up 1.0-7.0% of CD8+ T cells. Those dominant clonotypes were again the most abundant among CD3+CD56-NKG2C+ cells in four donors, at roughly 25-60.1%. Whether the expanded NKG2C-expressing T cell clones were specific for HCMV antigens remained unclear. Randomly selected healthy volunteers, three men and five women, were used as the eight sequenced donors. HCMV serostatus was determined by detecting HCMV-specific IgG in serum with a commercial ELISA kit. Ficoll density gradient centrifugation was used to isolate peripheral blood mononuclear cells from blood. Using Miltenyi isolation kits, CD4+ and CD8+ T cells were isolated from PBMC through magnetic immunoseparation. Priming for cDNA synthesis came from the TCR beta constant segment, and two successive PCR amplification steps followed. Libraries were sequenced as 2 x 150 bp reads on Illumina HiSeq 2000/2500, MiSeq or NextSeq. MIGEC was used to demultiplex reads and group reads by UMI, and MiTCR was used to assemble and quantify clonotypes. To exclude erroneous sequences, any TCR cDNA sequence not supported by at least two reads was discarded. The tcR package was used for downstream repertoire analysis, with clonotypes matched between fractions based on CDR3 nucleotide sequence plus V segment. VDJmatch was used to annotate antigen specificity against VDJdb, with one amino acid substitution in CDR3 allowed.

The V and J genes are TRBV18 and TRBJ2-6; the D gene assignment is ambiguous. The TCR sequence derives from a man between 50 and 59 years old who received an inactivated influenza vaccine. Donor details come from another sample of the same person, matched by shared clones. Sequenced material: CD4+ T cells sorted from PBMCs, taken about 11 days after vaccination. The CDR3 region reads CASSPVGLAGANVLTF. The DNA reads TGTGCCAGCTCACCGGTAGGGCTGGCTGGGGCCAACGTCCTGACTTTC.